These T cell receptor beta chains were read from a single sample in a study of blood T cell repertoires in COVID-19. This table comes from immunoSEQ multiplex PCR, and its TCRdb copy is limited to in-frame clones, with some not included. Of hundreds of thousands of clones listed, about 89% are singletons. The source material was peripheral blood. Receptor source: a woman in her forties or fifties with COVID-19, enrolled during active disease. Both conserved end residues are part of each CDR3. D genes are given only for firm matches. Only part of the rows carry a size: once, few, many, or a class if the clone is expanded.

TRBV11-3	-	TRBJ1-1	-	TGTGCCAGCAGCTTGGGGCGTGGGGATTCGGCTTTCTTT	CASSLGRGDSAFF
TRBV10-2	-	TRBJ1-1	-	TGCGCCAGCAATGCAGTCCCCAGCGGTGAAGCTTTCTTT	CASNAVPSGEAFF
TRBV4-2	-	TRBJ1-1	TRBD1	TGTGCCAGCAGCGGACAGGGAAACACTGAAGCTTTCTTT	CASSGQGNTEAFF
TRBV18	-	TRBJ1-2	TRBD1	TGTGCCAGCTCCCACAAGGGACAGGGGGCTTATGGCTACACCTTC	CASSHKGQGAYGYTF
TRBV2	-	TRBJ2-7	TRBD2	TGTGCCAGCAGTGAAGACTCTCGGACTAGCGGTCCCTACGAGCAGTACTTC	CASSEDSRTSGPYEQYF
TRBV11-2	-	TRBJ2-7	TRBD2	TGTGCCAGCAGCCCCCCCCCGGGACTAGCGGCGACTGAGCAGTACTTC	CASSPPPGLAATEQYF
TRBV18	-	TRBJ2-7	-	TGTGCCAGCTCACTCGGACAGGAGGGAAGCGAGCAGTACTTC	CASSLGQEGSEQYF
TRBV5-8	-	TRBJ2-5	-	TGTGCCAGCAGCTTCCCGGTTGGGACCCAGTACTTC	CASSFPVGTQYF
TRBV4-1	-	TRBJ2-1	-	TGCGCCAGCAGCCAAGTGGGGGCGAACAATGAGCAGTTCTTC	CASSQVGANNEQFF
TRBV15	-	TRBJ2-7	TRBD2	TGTGCCACCAGCAGAGAGGAAGTTAGCGGGAGGTCCTACGAGCAGTACTTC	CATSREEVSGRSYEQYF
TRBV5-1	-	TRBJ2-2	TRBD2	TGCGCCAGCAGCTTATCTAGCGGAGGCACCGGGGAGCTGTTTTTT	CASSLSSGGTGELFF
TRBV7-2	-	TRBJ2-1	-	TGTGCCAGCAGCTCCCAGGGGTCTACGAGCTACAATGAGCAGTTCTTC	CASSSQGSTSYNEQFF
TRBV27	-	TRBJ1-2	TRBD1	TGTGCCAGCAAAAGGGGACAGGGAGCTAACTATGGCTACACCTTC	CASKRGQGANYGYTF
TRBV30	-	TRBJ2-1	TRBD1	TGTGCCTGGAATCGAGCTGGGACAGGGTACAATGAGCAGTTCTTC	CAWNRAGTGYNEQFF
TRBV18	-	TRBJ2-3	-	TGTGCCAGCTCACCACGGGGGGCAGGGGGAAGCACAGATACGCAGTATTTT	CASSPRGAGGSTDTQYF
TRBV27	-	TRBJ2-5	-	TGTGCCAGCAGTAGACTCCGGAGGGAGACCCAGTACTTC	CASSRLRRETQYF
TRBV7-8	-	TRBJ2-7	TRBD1	TGTGCCAGCAGCTCGGGACAGGGTGTCTCAGAGCAGTACTTC	CASSSGQGVSEQYF
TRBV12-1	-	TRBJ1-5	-	TGTGCCAGCAGCTCAAAGTACCGGGACAGGGGGTTTTGTAGCAATCAGCCCCAGCATTTT	CASSSKYRDRGFCSNQPQHF
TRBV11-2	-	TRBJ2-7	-	TGTGCCAGCAGCTTTCAGGCCTACGAGCAGTACTTC	CASSFQAYEQYF
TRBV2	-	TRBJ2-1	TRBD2	TGTGCCAGCAGTGGGGGACTAGCGGAGTACAATGAGCAGTTCTTC	CASSGGLAEYNEQFF
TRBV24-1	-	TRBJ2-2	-	TGTGCCACCAGTGATCCCCTCAGGGGCACCGGGGAGCTGTTTTTT	CATSDPLRGTGELFF
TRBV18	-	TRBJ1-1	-	TGTGCCAGCTCACCACCGAACACGAACACTGAAGCTTTCTTT	CASSPPNTNTEAFF
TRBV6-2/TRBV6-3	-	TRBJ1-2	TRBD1	TGTGCCAGCAGTTACAGACAGGGATACTATGGCTACACCTTC	CASSYRQGYYGYTF
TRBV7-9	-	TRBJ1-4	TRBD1	TGTGCCAGCAGCGTGGGACAGGGGGCGGAAAAACTGTTTTTT	CASSVGQGAEKLFF
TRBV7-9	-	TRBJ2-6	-	TGTGCCAGCAGCTCCTTATATGTTAACTCTGGGGCCAACGTCCTGACTTTC	CASSSLYVNSGANVLTF
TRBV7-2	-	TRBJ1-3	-	TGTGCCAGCAGCTCCCTCCGCGCTGGAAACACCATATATTTT	CASSSLRAGNTIYF
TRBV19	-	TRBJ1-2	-	TGTGCCAGTAGTATAGGAGGGAAAAACTATGGCTACACCTTC	CASSIGGKNYGYTF
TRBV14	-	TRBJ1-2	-	TGTGCCAGCAGCCAAGTTGGCCTTGGCTACACCTTC	CASSQVGLGYTF
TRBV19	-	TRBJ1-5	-	TGTGCCAGTAGTATAGAGGTTGGGGGCGCGAGGTTTAACAATCAGCCCCAGCATTTT	CASSIEVGGARFNNQPQHF
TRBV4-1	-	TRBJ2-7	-	TGCGCCAGCAGCCCCACTCTGACAGCCTACGAGCAGTACTTC	CASSPTLTAYEQYF
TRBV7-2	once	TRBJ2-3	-	TGTGCCAGCAGCTTAGAAGGGGTCAGCACAGATACGCAGTATTTT	CASSLEGVSTDTQYF
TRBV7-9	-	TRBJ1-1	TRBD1	TGTGCCAGCAGCCCCACAGGGGCGAAGAACACTGAAGCTTTCTTT	CASSPTGAKNTEAFF
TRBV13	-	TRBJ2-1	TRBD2	TGTGCCAGCAGCGGGCGGACTAGCGGGAGCGGGAATGAGCAGTTCTTC	CASSGRTSGSGNEQFF
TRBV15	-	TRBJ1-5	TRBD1	TGTGCCACCAGCAGCGACAGGGTTAGCAATCAGCCCCAGCATTTT	CATSSDRVSNQPQHF
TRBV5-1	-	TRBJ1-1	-	TGCGCCAGCAGCTTGGGAGGCCACACTGAAGCTTTCTTT	CASSLGGHTEAFF
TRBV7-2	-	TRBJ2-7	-	TGTGCCAGCAGCTTCATTTCTGAACTATTAGGTGGCGAGCAGTACTTC	CASSFISELLGGEQYF
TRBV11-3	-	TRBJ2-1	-	TGTGCCAGCAGCTTATACGGCGGGTCAGGAGGGAATGAGCAGTTCTTC	CASSLYGGSGGNEQFF
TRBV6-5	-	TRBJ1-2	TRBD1	TGTGCCAGCAGTCGACAGGGTTGGAGGGGCTACACCTTC	CASSRQGWRGYTF
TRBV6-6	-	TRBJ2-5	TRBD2	TGTGCCAGCAGTTACGGGACTAGCGGCTCATCCGCCCAGTACTTC	CASSYGTSGSSAQYF
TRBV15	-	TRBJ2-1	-	TGTGCCACCAGCAGAGGGGGAGATAATGAGCAGTTCTTC	CATSRGGDNEQFF
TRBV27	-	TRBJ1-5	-	TGTGCCAGCAGTTTATCCGTCAATCAGCCCCAGCATTTT	CASSLSVNQPQHF
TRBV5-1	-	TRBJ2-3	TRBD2	TGCGCCAGCAGCCAGGAACTAGCGGGAGCTGGTACAGATACGCAGTATTTT	CASSQELAGAGTDTQYF
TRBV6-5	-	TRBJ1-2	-	TGTGCCAGCAGTTACTCGGCAGGAGCCCAGGGGGGCTACACCTTC	CASSYSAGAQGGYTF
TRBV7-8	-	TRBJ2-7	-	TGTGCCAGCAGCTTCGCTTCCGGCGGAGGGGCCGCTCAGCAGTACTTC	CASSFASGGGAAQQYF
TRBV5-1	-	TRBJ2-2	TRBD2	TGCGCCAGCAGCTTGGGACTAGCGGGAGTCACCGGGGAGCTGTTTTTT	CASSLGLAGVTGELFF
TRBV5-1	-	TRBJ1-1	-	TGCGCCAGCAGCACCTTGGACAGTTACACTGAAGCTTTCTTT	CASSTLDSYTEAFF
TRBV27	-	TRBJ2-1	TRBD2	TGTGCCAGCAGATCCTTTTTCTCGACTAGCCGAAGGAATGAGCAGTTCTTC	CASRSFFSTSRRNEQFF
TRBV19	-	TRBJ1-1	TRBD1	TGTGCCAGTAGTATACGGACAGGGAACACTGAAGCTTTCTTT	CASSIRTGNTEAFF